The 30 T cell receptor beta chains below come from one sample, sequenced in a study of cytomegalovirus exposure and HLA in healthy donors. The table came from immunoSEQ multiplex PCR; TCRdb's copy has only in-frame clones and leaves some out. The sample holds 50,000 to 65,000 clones, 85% to 90% seen once. Specimen: PBMCs. Receptor source: a woman aged 18-35 years in good health and CMV-seronegative.

J is TRBJ1-1 and V is TRBV19; the D is unclear. Germline V gene sequence: CDR1 LNHDA, CDR2 SQIVND (reference sequence). The CDR3 runs to 16 residues. Trimming shortened V by 4 bases and J by 5 bases, and 20 bases separated the two germline ends. The CDR3 coding sequence is TGTGCCAGTAGTAGCCCCCTTCTCGGAGGGAATACTGAAGCTTTCTTT. Residues: CASSSPLLGGNTEAFF.

This sequence joins TRBV27 and TRBJ2-7, with TRBD2 matching 13 bases. This CDR3 comprises 13 residues. Germline V gene data show CDR1 as MNHEY and CDR2 as SMNVEV (reference sequence). V was pared by 10 bases and J by 4 bases, with 4 bases of the junction left unmatched. The CDR3 region is CATGTSGMYEQYF. The CDR3 DNA reads TGTGCCACCGGGACTAGCGGGATGTACGAGCAGTACTTC.

This chain uses TRBV21-1 with TRBJ1-1; no DNA check was done on the table's D call, TRBD1. TRBV21-1 counts as a pseudogene. CDR3 length: 17 residues. Written as DNA, the CDR3 is TGTGCCAGCAGCAAAGAGGGACAGGGTAATCGGAACACTGAAGCTTTCTTT. Amino acid sequence: CASSKEGQGNRNTEAFF.

The chain has TRBV6-7 and TRBJ1-5; no clear D. TRBV6-7 is noted as an ORF with a role that remains uncertain. The ends were cut back, 0 bases at V and 2 bases at J, with 11 bases in the middle. The CDR3 runs to 16 residues. The CDR3 DNA reads TGTGCCAGCAGTTACTCGACCCCCGGGGGCAATCAGCCCCAGCATTTT. Protein product: CASSYSTPGGNQPQHF.

This chain uses TRBV13 with TRBJ1-4; 9 bases line up with TRBD1. Germline loops: CDR1 PRHDT, CDR2 FYEKMQ (reference sequence). Trimming cost V 1 base and J 7 bases; bases outside gene matches: 10. The CDR3 contains 17 residues. CDR3 sequence reads: CASSLAVEGTGIEKLFF. The DNA for the CDR3 is TGTGCCAGCAGCTTAGCGGTTGAGGGGACAGGGATTGAAAAACTGTTTTTT.

This rearrangement joins TRBV6-6 to TRBJ1-3; the D gene is possibly TRBD1 (5 bases). Germline V gene lookup returns CDR1 MNHNY and CDR2 SVGAGI (reference sequence). The CDR3 contains 16 residues. Trimming took 0 bases from V and 3 from J, leaving 12 bases between them. CDR3 sequence (DNA): TGTGCCAGCAGTTACTCGATCAGGGAAGATGGAAACACCATATATTTT. It yields the protein CASSYSIREDGNTIYF.

This clone was detected a few times. The chain combines TRBV6-6 with TRBJ2-5, with 8 nucleotides matching TRBD1. V gave up 4 bases and J gave up 5 bases; unmatched junction bases: 6. CDR1 and CDR2 (germline): MNHNY, SVGAGI (reference sequence). The CDR3 contains 14 residues. The CDR3 DNA follows: TGTGCCAGCAGTTCAGGACAGGGTTTGGAGACCCAGTACTTC. It yields the protein CASSSGQGLETQYF.

This sequence joins TRBV5-4 and TRBJ1-2; 10 bases agree with TRBD1. V was clipped by 4 bases and J by 5 bases; unmatched bases: 5. CDR3 length equals 14 residues. Germline CDR1 is SGHNT and CDR2 is YYREEE (reference sequence). CDR3 sequence (DNA): TGTGCCAGCAGCGGGGGACAGGGGAGATATGGCTACACCTTC. This encodes CASSGGQGRYGYTF.

The chain recombines TRBV18 with TRBJ2-3; 14 bases agree with TRBD2. J lost 5 bases, V lost 3 bases, and 7 bases had no gene match. CDR1 is KGHSH, CDR2 LQKENI, per germline. The CDR3 extends over 17 amino acids. This CDR3 reads CASSPPGLAGVGDTQYF. The CDR3 DNA reads as TGTGCCAGCTCACCCCCGGGACTAGCGGGAGTGGGAGATACGCAGTATTTT.

The chain is built from TRBV6-1 and TRBJ1-6, with D perhaps TRBD1 (6 bases). V was clipped by 4 bases and J by 7 bases, with 20 bases between them. CDR3 length: 17 residues. Germline V gives CDR1 MNHNS, CDR2 SASEGT. CDR3 loop: CASSGSIGQQANSPLHF. CDR3 DNA sequence: TGTGCCAGCAGTGGCAGTATTGGACAGCAAGCAAATTCACCCCTCCACTTT.

The chain joins TRBV11-3 to TRBJ2-2, with TRBD1 matching 7 bases. The V and J ends lost 5 bases and 4 bases, in that order; junction bases with no gene match: 1. CDR1 SGHNT and CDR2 YENEEA come from the germline V gene. The CDR3 loop spans 13 amino acids. The CDR3 sequence is CASSRGLTGELFF. CDR3 nucleotides: TGTGCCAGCAGCAGGGGGCTCACCGGGGAGCTGTTTTTT.

V and J are TRBV7-9 and TRBJ2-7; possibly TRBD1 for D (6 bases). The ends were cut back, 4 bases at V and 2 bases at J, with 12 bases in the middle. The germline V gene has CDR1 SEHNR and CDR2 FQNEAQ (reference sequence). The CDR3 extends over 14 amino acids. The CDR3 DNA follows: TGTGCCAGCAGCTCTAACAGGGTACCCTACGAGCAGTACTTC. Encoded protein: CASSSNRVPYEQYF.

The chain employs TRBV7-9 and TRBJ2-3, with 7 bases identical to TRBD2. The CDR3 runs 14 residues. V shed 4 bases, J shed 3 bases, and the junction held 4 bases outside the gene matches. Germline V gene data show CDR1 as SEHNR and CDR2 as FQNEAQ (reference sequence). The CDR3 is CASSSTSVTDTQYF. In DNA form, the CDR3 reads TGTGCCAGCAGCTCCACTAGCGTGACAGATACGCAGTATTTT.

V usage is TRBV27 and J usage is TRBJ1-1; perhaps TRBD1 as D (6 bases). Germline V CDR1 and CDR2: MNHEY, SMNVEV (reference sequence). The CDR3 length is 14 residues. Trimming left V 6 bases short and J 1 base short, with 12 bases between. The CDR3 protein is CASRSTGGNTEAFF. In DNA form, the CDR3 reads TGTGCCAGCAGGTCGACAGGTGGGAACACTGAAGCTTTCTTT.

The V gene is TRBV19, the J gene TRBJ2-7, with D possibly being TRBD1 (6 bases). Trimming cost V 4 bases and J 1 base, with 8 bases left between them. The germline V gene has CDR1 LNHDA and CDR2 SQIVND (reference sequence). This CDR3 spans 13 amino acids. This CDR3 reads CASSNTGSYEQYF. CDR3 nucleotide sequence: TGTGCCAGTAGTAACACAGGGTCCTACGAGCAGTACTTC.

The CDR3 reads CASSDLAGAVNEQFF. For the CDR3, the DNA is TGTGCCAGCAGTGACCTAGCGGGGGCAGTCAATGAGCAGTTCTTC. This rearrangement joins TRBV6-1 to TRBJ2-1, with 10 bases that match TRBD2. Germline CDR1 MNHNS, CDR2 SASEGT. The CDR3 covers 15 residues. Trimming removed 3 bases from V and 6 bases from J; junction bases left unmatched: 5.

This rearrangement joins TRBV18 to TRBJ2-5; D might be TRBD1 (6 bases). CDR1 is KGHSH, CDR2 LQKENI, per germline. The CDR3 sequence is 14 residues long. Trimming stripped 3 bases from V and 1 base from J, with 9 bases between. Written as DNA, the CDR3 is TGTGCCAGCTCACCGGGACAATTCCAAGAGACCCAGTACTTC. As protein: CASSPGQFQETQYF.

The rearrangement joins TRBV18 to TRBJ1-3, with D possibly TRBD1 on 6 matching bases. CDR1 is KGHSH, CDR2 LQKENI, per germline. The CDR3 contains 17 residues. Trimming took off 0 bases at V and 0 bases at J, with 12 bases between the two ends. CDR3 protein: CASSPPGQGSSGNTIYF. DNA of the CDR3: TGTGCCAGCTCACCACCGGGGCAGGGGAGCTCTGGAAACACCATATATTTT.

The chain uses TRBV30 and TRBJ2-3; no reliable D call. The V end was cut by 4 bases, the J end by 6 bases, with 14 bases between. Looked up from germline, CDR1 is GTSNPN and CDR2 is SVGIG (reference sequence). The CDR3 totals 13 residues. CDR3 residues: CAWNLASVDTQYF. Written as DNA, the CDR3 is TGTGCCTGGAATCTGGCTAGTGTGGATACGCAGTATTTT.

J is TRBJ2-7 and V is TRBV29-1; weak D call: TRBD1 (5 bases). V shed 4 bases and J shed 0 bases, with 10 bases lying between them. In germline, CDR1 is SQVTM, CDR2 ANQGSEA. The CDR3 extends over 13 amino acids. The CDR3 region is CSVVQDTSYEQYF. The DNA of the CDR3 is TGCAGCGTTGTCCAGGACACCTCCTACGAGCAGTACTTC.

The chain is built from TRBV10-3 and TRBJ2-1; 9 nucleotides line up with TRBD1. The CDR3 is 15 residues long. With 0 bases clipped from V and 7 bases from J, the junction kept 4 bases outside the gene matches. Germline CDR1 reads ENHRY; CDR2 reads SYGVKD. CDR3 in DNA: TGTGCCATCAGTGAGTCGCACAGGGGGCATAATGAGCAGTTCTTC. Translated: CAISESHRGHNEQFF.

This sequence joins TRBV5-4 and TRBJ1-2, with TRBD1 identical over 9 bases. Per the germline V gene, CDR1 is SGHNT and CDR2 is YYREEE (reference sequence). V was pared by 4 bases and J by 7 bases, with 17 bases of the junction left unmatched. The length of the CDR3 is 17 residues. The CDR3 DNA reads TGTGCCAGCAGCGACAATTTTGGGACAGGGAGGCGACGTGGCTACACCTTC. Translation: CASSDNFGTGRRRGYTF.

The CDR3 DNA follows: TGTGCCAGCACTAGGGGGGGCGTTTGGTCCTACGAGCAGTACTTC. It translates to CASTRGGVWSYEQYF. V gene TRBV28 combines with J gene TRBJ2-7; D is possibly TRBD2 (7 bases). V gave up 7 bases and J gave up 1 base, with 17 bases separating them. Germline CDR1 is MDHEN and CDR2 is SYDVKM. The CDR3 consists of 15 residues.

The V call is TRBV5-1, the J call TRBJ2-5, with D perhaps TRBD1 (5 bases). V gave up 6 bases and J gave up 2 bases, with 17 bases separating them. The CDR3 runs to 15 residues. CDR1 and CDR2 from the germline V gene are SGHRS and YFSETQ. The CDR3 here is CASNPGPDRQETQYF. The DNA for the CDR3 is TGCGCCAGCAACCCCGGCCCCGACAGACAAGAGACCCAGTACTTC.

The chain links TRBV10-3 to TRBJ1-2, with 9 positions matching TRBD1. Germline assignment: CDR1 ENHRY and CDR2 SYGVKD. V lost 2 bases and J lost 6; bases outside the gene matches: 4. CDR3 length equals 14 residues. Written as DNA, the CDR3 is TGTGCCATCAGTGAGAACAGGGGGCAGAATGGCTACACCTTC. It encodes CAISENRGQNGYTF.

With regard to this clone: The junction and the germline gene differ at one end; a read error may be behind it. The rearrangement uses TRBV10-3 and TRBJ2-1; perhaps TRBD2 as D (6 bases). This CDR3 comprises 16 residues. Germline values: CDR1 ENHRY, CDR2 SYGVKD. The CDR3, as DNA: TGTGCCGTCAGGGAAATCGACGGGAGCTCCTACAATGAGCAGTTCTTC. Protein: CAVREIDGSSYNEQFF.

The table lists this clone with many counts. Other nucleotide sequences from this sample produce the same CDR3. This chain joins TRBV2 and TRBJ2-7; D not certain. Trimming pared 1 base from V and 0 bases from J, leaving 4 bases between. This CDR3 is built from 13 residues. Germline assignment: CDR1 SNHLY and CDR2 FYNNEI. The CDR3 here is CASSEDSSYEQYF. CDR3 nucleotide sequence: TGTGCCAGCAGTGAAGACAGCTCCTACGAGCAGTACTTC.

The chain recombines TRBV21-1 with TRBJ2-5; TRBD1 is the table's D call, not checked against the DNA. TRBV21-1 is shown as a pseudogene. The length of the CDR3 is 13 residues. CDR3: CASSQGLQETQYF. In nucleotides, the CDR3 is TGTGCCAGCAGCCAGGGGCTTCAAGAGACCCAGTACTTC.

This chain joins TRBV10-1 and TRBJ2-1, with 13 nucleotides matching TRBD2. The CDR3 has 18 residues. Unmatched junction bases numbered 9, after V lost 0 bases and J lost 7 bases. Germline CDR1 reads WNHNN; CDR2 reads SYGVQD (reference sequence). The CDR3 reads CASSESTPGLAGHNEQFF. In nucleotides, the CDR3 is TGCGCCAGCAGTGAGTCGACTCCGGGACTAGCGGGACATAATGAGCAGTTCTTC.

The chain links TRBV29-1 to TRBJ2-7; D might be TRBD1 (5 bases). The CDR3 has 12 amino acids. The V and J ends lost 7 bases and 2 bases respectively, with 12 bases between them. Per the germline V gene, CDR1 is SQVTM and CDR2 is ANQGSEA. Here the CDR3 DNA reads TGCAGCGCCTCGGAAGGGGCCTACGAGCAGTACTTC. Amino acids: CSASEGAYEQYF.